This T cell receptor (beta chain) was identified during a study of T-cell memory formation after mild COVID-19. General observations from the study: Specificity for SARS-CoV-2 was not confirmed among the second-wave clones peaking on day 37. Clones that contracted from day 15 to 85 had balanced CD4/CD8; later expanders were CD4+ biased. CD8+ contracting clones occupied EMRA, while CD4+ ones occupied mainly CM and EM. Some SARS-CoV-2-responding clones were already detected in memory before infection.

The germline V and J ends were trimmed by 7 bases and 1 base, with 11 bases remaining between them. In germline, CDR1 is LNHDA, CDR2 SQIVND (reference sequence). This CDR3 has 14 amino acids. Via MiXCR, TCRdb re-called the 5' RACE reads, giving one row per CDR3 protein. The table lists 560,000 or so distinct CDR3 sequences, roughly 17% of them singletons. For this clonotype: Its target is not known.

The clonotype comes from an adult woman who had mild COVID-19 (a few samples of this study predate the infection). Cell type and time point are not known. This chain connects TRBV19 to TRBJ2-1; D is perhaps TRBD1 (6 bases). The sample taken for sequencing was PBMCs or a T cell subset sorted from them (not recorded which). The CDR3 region has the DNA TGTGCCAGTAATTCCGGGACATCCTACAATGAGCAGTTCTTC. Translation gives CASNSGTSYNEQFF.